This T cell receptor (beta chain) was captured by sequencing in a study of T cell repertoires in cytomegalovirus infection. V shed 0 bases and J shed 6 bases, with 10 bases lying between them. In germline, CDR1 is SGDLS, CDR2 YYNGEE. The CDR3 sequence is 13 residues long. This clonotype was detected many times. TCRdb analysed the reads with MiXCR anew, one entry per CDR3 protein. Counted here are approximately 550,000 distinct CDR3 sequences, 15% to 20% occurring once; the ten biggest clones make up about 24%. This chain links TRBV9 with TRBJ2-7, with D tentatively TRBD2 (6 bases). The sample comprised CD8+ T cells from PBMCs. This clonotype was obtained from a human donor in good health (CMV status not recorded). Some clones in this sample may be carry-over from other donors' samples. In DNA form, the CDR3 reads TGTGCCAGCAGCGTAGGACTAGTGGGCGAGCAGTACTTC. Translated, it gives CASSVGLVGEQYF. The entire variable domain, with the rest obtained from reference TRBV9 and TRBJ2-7, is as follows: DSGVTQTPKHLITATGQRVTLRCSPRSGDLSVYWYQQSLDQGLQFLIQYYNGEERAKGNILERFSAQQFPDLHSELNLSSLELGDSALYFCASSVGLVGEQYFGPGTRLTVT.